The 15 T cell receptor beta chains listed next were all sequenced from one sample in a study of blood T cell repertoires in COVID-19. Some clones are missing from TCRdb's copy, which holds only in-frame ones; the method was immunoSEQ multiplex PCR. The sample has 400,000 to 500,000 clones; roughly 89% are singletons. Specimen: peripheral blood. Receptor source: a woman between 25 and 40 years old with active or convalescent COVID-19.

This clone was observed once. V and J are TRBV7-9 and TRBJ1-1, with 7 bases fitting TRBD1. Germline lookup yields CDR1 SEHNR and CDR2 FQNEAQ (reference sequence). The CDR3 length is 13 residues. V shed 1 base and J 7 bases; nucleotides not matched to a gene: 3. CDR3 sequence reads: CASSLGGGGEAFF. DNA of the CDR3: TGTGCCAGCAGCTTAGGAGGGGGCGGTGAAGCTTTCTTT.

The rearrangement links TRBV7-9 to TRBJ1-1; 11 bases agree with TRBD1. The V and J ends lost 4 bases and 2 bases, in that order; junction bases with no gene match: 6. From germline, CDR1 is SEHNR and CDR2 FQNEAQ (reference sequence). CDR3 size: 16 residues. CDR3 loop: CASSSPGTGGNTEAFF. The CDR3 nucleotides read TGTGCCAGCAGCTCCCCTGGGACAGGGGGAAACACTGAAGCTTTCTTT.

J is TRBJ2-3 and V is TRBV7-2; D remains unclear. The V gene's germline CDR1 is SGHTA and CDR2 FQGNSA. The CDR3 has 14 residues. V dropped 0 bases and J dropped 4 bases, with 8 bases sitting between them. The DNA for the CDR3 is TGTGCCAGCAGCTTAGCTGGAGCTTCAGATACGCAGTATTTT. It encodes CASSLAGASDTQYF.

This sequence joins TRBV6-5 and TRBJ1-1; a possible D gene is TRBD1 (5 bases). The ends were cut back, 0 bases at V and 8 bases at J, with 7 bases in the middle. Germline V CDR1 and CDR2: MNHEY, SVGAGI. CDR3 size: 12 residues. CDR3 loop: CASSYSPGEAFF. Written as DNA, the CDR3 is TGTGCCAGCAGTTACTCTCCAGGGGAAGCTTTCTTT.

V and J are TRBV25-1 and TRBJ1-4, with 7 bases identical to TRBD1. The CDR3 consists of 17 residues. The germline V gene has CDR1 MGHDK and CDR2 SYGVNS. V trimming: 1 base; J trimming: 0 bases; junction bases outside the gene matches: 5. DNA for the CDR3: TGTGCCAGCAGTGAATTCCTCGGGACAGCAACTAATGAAAAACTGTTTTTT. The encoded protein is CASSEFLGTATNEKLFF.

V gene TRBV5-4 combines with J gene TRBJ2-5; TRBD2 matches at 11 bases. After removal of 0 bases from V and 2 bases from J, the junction contained 3 bases not matched to a gene. CDR1 and CDR2 (germline): SGHNT, YYREEE (reference sequence). CDR3 length: 16 residues. CDR3 protein: CASSLAASGGQETQYF. DNA of the CDR3: TGTGCCAGCAGCTTGGCGGCTAGCGGGGGGCAAGAGACCCAGTACTTC. Together with reference TRBV5-4 and TRBJ2-5, the CDR3 gives the full variable domain: ETGVTQSPTHLIKTRGQQVTLRCSSQSGHNTVSWYQQALGQGPQFIFQYYREEENGRGNFPPRFSGLQFPNYSSELNVNALELDDSALYLCASSLAASGGQETQYFGPGTRLLVL.

This chain links TRBV5-1 with TRBJ2-7, with 11 bases that match TRBD1. The CDR3 extends over 15 amino acids. Germline assignment: CDR1 SGHRS and CDR2 YFSETQ. V trimming: 6 bases; J trimming: 0 bases; junction bases outside the gene matches: 5. The CDR3 spells CASTQGTGGSYEQYF. For the CDR3, the DNA is TGCGCCAGCACTCAAGGGACAGGGGGCTCCTACGAGCAGTACTTC. The whole variable domain, remainder taken from reference TRBV5-1 and TRBJ2-7, is KAGVTQTPRYLIKTRGQQVTLSCSPISGHRSVSWYQQTPGQGLQFLFEYFSETQRNKGNFPGRFSGRQFSNSRSEMNVSTLELGDSALYLCASTQGTGGSYEQYFGPGTRLTVT.

The rearrangement links TRBV5-1 to TRBJ1-6, with D unresolved. V was clipped by 0 bases and J by 8 bases, with 18 bases between them. The CDR3 totals 17 residues. Germline CDR1 is SGHRS and CDR2 is YFSETQ. The CDR3 DNA follows: TGCGCCAGCAGCTTGGGTAATGGGTTCGGCGACTATTCACCCCTCCACTTT. Translating it yields CASSLGNGFGDYSPLHF. Drawing the rest from reference TRBV5-1 and TRBJ1-6, the complete variable domain is KAGVTQTPRYLIKTRGQQVTLSCSPISGHRSVSWYQQTPGQGLQFLFEYFSETQRNKGNFPGRFSGRQFSNSRSEMNVSTLELGDSALYLCASSLGNGFGDYSPLHFGNGTRLTVT.

The chain combines TRBV15 with TRBJ2-5; 8 bases match TRBD2. Unmatched junction bases numbered 10, after V lost 1 base and J lost 3 bases. The CDR3 has 17 amino acids. The germline V gene has CDR1 LNHNV and CDR2 YYDKDF (reference sequence). DNA of the CDR3: TGTGCCACCAGCAGAGGCAGCACTAGCGGAAGAAAAGAGACCCAGTACTTC. It encodes CATSRGSTSGRKETQYF.

The V call is TRBV30, the J call TRBJ2-5; tentatively, D is TRBD2 (6 bases). The germline V gene encodes CDR1 GTSNPN and CDR2 SVGIG (reference sequence). Trimming shortened V by 2 bases and J by 7 bases, and 20 bases separated the two germline ends. The CDR3 extends over 15 amino acids. The CDR3 loop reads CAWSPQWGVGATQYF. The DNA for the CDR3 is TGTGCCTGGAGTCCCCAATGGGGGGTTGGTGCGACCCAGTACTTC.

This clone was counted once. V and J are TRBV5-1 and TRBJ1-4; D is perhaps TRBD1 (6 bases). Germline V gives CDR1 SGHRS, CDR2 YFSETQ. Trimming took 3 bases from V and 4 from J, leaving 10 bases between them. This CDR3 region has 14 residues. The CDR3 nucleotides read TGCGCCAGCAGCTACAGAGGGGGTAATGAAAAACTGTTTTTT. Translating it yields CASSYRGGNEKLFF.

The gene calls are TRBV10-2 and TRBJ1-1; TRBD1 matches at 8 bases. The CDR3 spans 17 residues. Per the germline V gene, CDR1 is WSHSY and CDR2 is SAAADI. The junction had 24 bases not matched to a gene; V was cut back by 7 bases and J by 11 bases. DNA of the CDR3: TGCGCCAGCACCCCCGGCCCCGGGACAGGCTTCAACGCGTCCGCTTTCTTT. Translation: CASTPGPGTGFNASAFF.

The chain links TRBV6-5 to TRBJ2-7; TRBD2 matches at 8 bases. Germline values: CDR1 MNHEY, CDR2 SVGAGI. V gave up 6 bases and J gave up 3 bases; unmatched junction bases: 4. This CDR3 region has 13 residues. The CDR3 coding sequence is TGTGCCAGCAGCGGGGGGGCAGTCTACGAGCAGTACTTC. This gives the protein CASSGGAVYEQYF.

This chain joins TRBV5-5 and TRBJ1-5; possible D gene TRBD1, 6 bases. Trimming shortened V by 2 bases and J by 6 bases, and 15 bases separated the two germline ends. Per the germline V gene, CDR1 is SGHKS and CDR2 is YYEKEE (reference sequence). This CDR3 contains 15 residues. The CDR3: CASSFRQDSSQPQHF. DNA for the CDR3: TGTGCCAGCAGCTTTCGACAGGATAGTTCTCAGCCCCAGCATTTT.

The chain has TRBV18 and TRBJ2-7; 8 bases fit TRBD1. CDR1 KGHSH and CDR2 LQKENI come from the germline V gene. The ends lost 4 bases at V and 2 bases at J; junction bases unmatched: 7. This CDR3 contains 15 residues. The CDR3 region is CASSHKPGQAYEQYF. CDR3 sequence (DNA): TGTGCCAGCTCACATAAGCCGGGACAGGCCTACGAGCAGTACTTC.